The next 18 T cell receptor beta chains were all read from a single sample in a study of CD8 T cells in Susac syndrome. Random hexamers were used to reverse transcribe about 0.45 to 1 ug of RNA. MiXCR, run by TCRdb on the immunoSEQ multiplex PCR reads, gives a single entry per CDR3 protein. The sample carries some 250,000 distinct CDR3 sequences, approximately 95% recorded once. The sample was CD4+ T cells from PBMCs. These receptors originate from a human donor with Susac syndrome.

This clonotype occurred a few times. CDR3: CSASDGYEQYF. In nucleotides, the CDR3 is TGCAGCGCCTCGGACGGCTACGAGCAGTACTTC. This chain uses TRBV29-1 with TRBJ2-7; D uncertain. Germline V gene data show CDR1 as SQVTM and CDR2 as ANQGSEA. There are 11 residues in the CDR3. The ends were cut back, 7 bases at V and 3 bases at J, with 10 bases in the middle.

The V call is TRBV19, the J call TRBJ2-7, with 13 bases identical to TRBD2. V shed 8 bases and J 0 bases; nucleotides not matched to a gene: 10. Per germline, CDR1 LNHDA and CDR2 SQIVND (reference sequence). CDR3 size: 17 residues. The CDR3 DNA sequence: TGTGCCAGTCGAACCGGGACTAGCGGGACGAGCTCCTACGAGCAGTACTTC. It encodes CASRTGTSGTSSYEQYF.

This chain uses TRBV20-1 with TRBJ2-3; D is unclear. The V gene lost 3 bases and the J gene lost 3 bases, with 7 bases spanning the gap. Per the germline V gene, CDR1 is DFQATT and CDR2 is SNEGSKA (reference sequence). CDR3 size: 12 residues. CDR3 DNA sequence: TGCAGTGCTAGCCCGCTAACAGATACGCAGTATTTT. This translates into CSASPLTDTQYF.

The genes are TRBV20-1 and TRBJ1-5; 7 bases fit TRBD1. The J segment lost 3 bases and the V segment lost 5 bases, leaving 7 bases of the junction unmatched. CDR1 DFQATT and CDR2 SNEGSKA come from the germline V gene (reference sequence). The CDR3 covers 14 residues. The CDR3 region has the DNA TGCAGTGCTGCCACCGACAGGGCCAATCAGCCCCAGCATTTT. Its protein product is CSAATDRANQPQHF.

The V and J genes are TRBV19 and TRBJ2-6; perhaps TRBD1 as D (6 bases). The germline V and J ends were trimmed by 6 bases and 2 bases, with 11 bases remaining between them. CDR3 size: 15 residues. Germline-derived CDR1 and CDR2 are LNHDA and SQIVND (reference sequence). The CDR3 bases are TGTGCCAGTAGGCTACAGGGTGCTGGGGCCAACGTCCTGACTTTC. As protein: CASRLQGAGANVLTF.

V is TRBV29-1 and J is TRBJ2-1; 7 bases agree with TRBD1. Germline CDR1 is SQVTM and CDR2 is ANQGSEA. This CDR3 has 16 amino acids. The V gene end was trimmed by 2 bases and the J gene end by 3 bases; junction bases not matched to a gene: 10. CDR3 in amino acids: CSVETLRGQIYNEQFF. Written as DNA, the CDR3 is TGCAGCGTTGAAACCCTGAGGGGACAGATCTACAATGAGCAGTTCTTC.

The chain uses TRBV20-1 and TRBJ2-5; 7 bases line up with TRBD1. Germline assignment: CDR1 DFQATT and CDR2 SNEGSKA (reference sequence). The CDR3 totals 13 residues. Germline trimming cut 5 bases from V and 8 bases from J; bases unmatched to any gene: 11. For the CDR3, the DNA is TGCAGTGCTGGACGGGACAGCAAGAGAACCCAGTACTTC. This sequence encodes CSAGRDSKRTQYF.

This clonotype was counted between two and nine times. The chain couples TRBV19 to TRBJ2-7; no clear D. Germline V gene data show CDR1 as LNHDA and CDR2 as SQIVND (reference sequence). The CDR3 is made up of 12 amino acids. V lost 5 bases to trimming and J lost 3 bases, with 8 bases between them. Here the CDR3 reads CASSQTVYEQYF. The DNA of the CDR3 is TGTGCCAGTAGTCAAACCGTCTACGAGCAGTACTTC.

The chain couples TRBV29-1 to TRBJ1-2; no definite D call. Germline loops: CDR1 SQVTM, CDR2 ANQGSEA. The CDR3 runs 12 residues. Trimming cost V 4 bases and J 3 bases, with 9 bases left between them. CDR3 in DNA: TGCAGCGTTGGGAACGTCGACTATGGCTACACCTTC. It yields the protein CSVGNVDYGYTF.

The gene calls are TRBV6-1 and TRBJ1-5; a weak D match, TRBD1 (5 bases). This CDR3 contains 16 residues. V shed 6 bases and J shed 0 bases, with 15 bases lying between them. Looked up from germline, CDR1 is MNHNS and CDR2 is SASEGT. The DNA of the CDR3 is TGTGCCAGCAGAAGATTGACAGTCGATAGCAATCAGCCCCAGCATTTT. Protein: CASRRLTVDSNQPQHF.

The chain joins TRBV29-1 to TRBJ1-1; D may be TRBD1 (5 bases). This CDR3 is 13 amino acids long. Trimming cost V 6 bases and J 1 base, with 12 bases left between them. From germline, CDR1 is SQVTM and CDR2 ANQGSEA. Here the CDR3 reads CSVPRGGNTEAFF. The CDR3 DNA reads TGCAGCGTCCCTCGGGGGGGGAACACTGAAGCTTTCTTT. Supplemented by reference TRBV29-1 and TRBJ1-1, the full variable domain reads SAVISQKPSRDICQRGTSLTIQCQVDSQVTMMFWYRQQPGQSLTLIATANQGSEATYESGFVIDKFPISRPNLTFSTLTVSNMSPEDSSIYLCSVPRGGNTEAFFGQGTRLTVV.

The rearrangement uses TRBV20-1 and TRBJ2-7; D is ambiguous. The length of the CDR3 is 12 residues. V was shortened by 3 bases and J by 5 bases, with 11 bases between the two germline ends. Germline lookup yields CDR1 DFQATT and CDR2 SNEGSKA (reference sequence). The CDR3 region is CSASPSNHEQYF. CDR3 DNA: TGCAGTGCTAGCCCGAGCAACCACGAGCAGTACTTC.

V usage is TRBV5-1 and J usage is TRBJ1-2, with a weak D call TRBD1 (6 bases). The CDR3 is made up of 15 amino acids. The germline V gene has CDR1 SGHRS and CDR2 YFSETQ. Trimming took 7 bases from V and 2 from J, leaving 18 bases between them. CDR3 sequence reads: CASRAPERGNYGYTF. The CDR3 nucleotides read TGCGCCAGCCGGGCCCCCGAGAGGGGGAACTATGGCTACACCTTC.

J is TRBJ2-7 and V is TRBV20-1; weak D call: TRBD2 (5 bases). The CDR3 sequence is 14 residues long. The V gene's germline CDR1 is DFQATT and CDR2 SNEGSKA (reference sequence). V lost 5 bases and J lost 6, with 20 bases in between. The DNA of the CDR3 is TGCAGTGCTCCTACTCCCGAGGCTGGAGGCGAGCAGTACTTC. Amino acids: CSAPTPEAGGEQYF.

The V gene is TRBV28, the J gene TRBJ1-1; D gene unclear. CDR1 is MDHEN and CDR2 is SYDVKM in the germline V gene. This CDR3 is built from 15 residues. Between the trimmed V and J ends, which lost 3 bases and 4 bases, there was a span of 15 bases. In DNA form, the CDR3 reads TGTGCCAGCAGTTTGGTACCGGGGTTGGGCACTGAAGCTTTCTTT. Its translation is CASSLVPGLGTEAFF.

The rearrangement uses TRBV27 and TRBJ2-5; D remains unclear. The CDR3 has 13 residues. The germline V gene encodes CDR1 MNHEY and CDR2 SMNVEV (reference sequence). The V and J ends lost 2 bases and 0 bases respectively, with 4 bases between them. The CDR3 here is CASSLINQETQYF. As DNA, the CDR3 is TGTGCCAGCAGTTTAATTAACCAAGAGACCCAGTACTTC.

V usage is TRBV18 and J usage is TRBJ2-7; TRBD2 matches at 11 bases. Unmatched junction bases numbered 5, after V lost 4 bases and J lost 3 bases. The CDR3 consists of 15 residues. CDR1 and CDR2 from the germline V gene are KGHSH and LQKENI. DNA for the CDR3: TGTGCCAGCTCACAAACTAGCGGGAGTCTCTACGAGCAGTACTTC. Protein sequence: CASSQTSGSLYEQYF.

The gene calls are TRBV5-4 and TRBJ2-6, with D uncertain. With 1 base removed from V and 3 bases from J, the gap between germline ends came to 8 bases. CDR1 SGHNT and CDR2 YYREEE come from the germline V gene (reference sequence). The CDR3 loop spans 15 amino acids. The CDR3 nucleotides are TGTGCCAGCAGCTTGCTAGGGCTTGGGGCCAACGTCCTGACTTTC. Translation gives CASSLLGLGANVLTF.